These 14 T cell receptor beta chains originate from one sample sequenced in a study of identical twins. TCRdb recomputed calls from the 5' RACE reads with MiXCR, one row per CDR3 protein. Of 700,000 or so distinct CDR3 sequences listed, 21% are singletons. Another study also made use of these data, one on T cells expressing NK-cell markers.

Sequenced: PBMCs. The receptors derive from a woman between 18 and 30 years old in good health.

This clonotype was counted between two and nine times. This chain connects TRBV20-1 to TRBJ1-4; the D gene is possibly TRBD1 (5 bases). Per the germline V gene, CDR1 is DFQATT and CDR2 is SNEGSKA (reference sequence). Trimming left V 4 bases short and J 4 bases short, with 10 bases between. The CDR3 length is 13 residues. CDR3 region: CSAMGQLNEKLFF. The CDR3 nucleotides are TGCAGTGCTATGGGGCAGCTTAATGAAAAACTGTTTTTT.

This clonotype was counted once. This sequence joins TRBV12-3 or TRBV12-4 and TRBJ2-1, with D perhaps TRBD1 (6 bases). The CDR3 is 16 residues long. The V and J ends lost 8 bases and 4 bases respectively, with 21 bases between them. In DNA, the CDR3 is TGTGCCAGCGTTAGGGAAATGGGGGCATGGTACAATGAGCAGTTCTTC. Residues: CASVREMGAWYNEQFF.

This clonotype turned up a few times. The CDR3 sequence: CASSFSASGTRTEKLFF. DNA of the CDR3: TGTGCCAGCAGCTTTTCTGCCTCCGGGACCAGAACCGAAAAACTGTTTTTT. The genes are TRBV7-9 and TRBJ1-4; D may be TRBD1 (5 bases). Germline CDR1 SEHNR, CDR2 FQNEAQ (reference sequence). V was pared by 3 bases and J by 8 bases, with 22 bases between. The CDR3 extends over 17 amino acids.

The chain links TRBV6-1 to TRBJ2-2, with D possibly being TRBD2 (5 bases). The CDR3 extends over 13 amino acids. Germline CDR1 and CDR2: MNHNS and SASEGT. Trimming took 10 bases from V and 8 from J, leaving 17 bases between them. CDR3: CATVRGHSGELFF. The DNA of the CDR3 is TGTGCCACGGTCCGCGGGCACTCGGGGGAGCTGTTTTTT.

This clonotype was picked up a small number of times. DNA of the CDR3: TGTGCCAGCAGTTACCCCCAGTCACCCCTCCACTTT. Translating gives CASSYPQSPLHF. V and J are TRBV6-5 and TRBJ1-6; D uncertain. Germline V gene lookup returns CDR1 MNHEY and CDR2 SVGAGI. This CDR3 is 12 amino acids long. The V end was cut by 2 bases, the J end by 10 bases, with 6 bases between.

This clonotype was recorded many times. The rearrangement uses TRBV29-1 and TRBJ2-1; D remains unclear. The CDR3 has 10 residues. V shed 5 bases and J shed 7 bases, with 6 bases lying between them. Germline-derived CDR1 and CDR2 are SQVTM and ANQGSEA. The CDR3 loop is CSVHSNEQFF. The CDR3 DNA is TGCAGCGTTCACTCAAATGAGCAGTTCTTC.

This clonotype was seen a few times. The chain recombines TRBV7-2 with TRBJ2-5; D might be TRBD2 (6 bases). Looked up from germline, CDR1 is SGHTA and CDR2 is FQGNSA. The V and J ends lost 4 bases and 4 bases respectively, with 16 bases between them. CDR3 size: 15 residues. Here the CDR3 DNA reads TGTGCCAGCAGCTCAGTAGGCGGGGCGGGAGAGACCCAGTACTTC. It translates to CASSSVGGAGETQYF.

This clonotype has ten or more counts. V and J are TRBV20-1 and TRBJ1-4, with 7 bases fitting TRBD1. With 0 bases clipped from V and 4 bases from J, the junction kept 14 bases outside the gene matches. The CDR3 loop spans 18 amino acids. Germline loops: CDR1 DFQATT, CDR2 SNEGSKA (reference sequence). The CDR3 bases are TGCAGTGCTAGAGATCGACAGGGCATGCACTCGGTTAATGAAAAACTGTTTTTT. Translation gives CSARDRQGMHSVNEKLFF.

The chain has TRBV30 and TRBJ2-5; D not certain. This CDR3 is built from 13 residues. Deletions cut 3 bases from V and 0 bases from J, with 8 bases between. Germline V gene lookup returns CDR1 GTSNPN and CDR2 SVGIG (reference sequence). The CDR3 DNA follows: TGTGCCTGGAGCCTTCTGTACCAAGAGACCCAGTACTTC. Its translation is CAWSLLYQETQYF.

This clonotype was picked up many times. The chain combines TRBV10-3 with TRBJ2-3; tentatively, D is TRBD1 (6 bases). The length of the CDR3 is 14 residues. Germline V gene lookup returns CDR1 ENHRY and CDR2 SYGVKD. V was cut by 8 bases and J by 0 bases, with 12 bases left in between. The CDR3 DNA sequence: TGTGCCATCTCTACGCAGGGGAGCACAGATACGCAGTATTTT. Residues: CAISTQGSTDTQYF.

The chain recombines TRBV19 with TRBJ2-7; D perhaps matches TRBD1 (6 bases). The germline V gene has CDR1 LNHDA and CDR2 SQIVND (reference sequence). Trimming pared 4 bases from V and 0 bases from J, leaving 13 bases between. This CDR3 has 15 amino acids. The CDR3 region is CASSRDRISSYEQYF. As DNA, the CDR3 is TGTGCCAGTAGTAGAGACAGGATTAGCTCCTACGAGCAGTACTTC.

This clonotype appeared a few times. J is TRBJ2-1 and V is TRBV24-1; the match to TRBD2 covers 13 bases. V trimming: 3 bases; J trimming: 7 bases; junction bases outside the gene matches: 2. Germline V gives CDR1 KGHDR, CDR2 SFDVKD. There are 15 residues in the CDR3. CDR3 bases: TGTGCCACCAGTGATGGGACTAGCGGGATGAATGAGCAGTTCTTC. It yields the protein CATSDGTSGMNEQFF.

This clonotype has only a few counts. This sequence joins TRBV20-1 and TRBJ2-1, with TRBD1 matching 7 bases. Germline CDR1 is DFQATT and CDR2 is SNEGSKA (reference sequence). V lost 1 base, J lost 7 bases, and 16 bases stayed unmatched. The CDR3 covers 17 residues. The CDR3 DNA reads TGCAGTGCTAGAGCCGTAGGACAGGCCGAAAGGTATAATGAGCAGTTCTTC. Translated, it gives CSARAVGQAERYNEQFF.

The chain links TRBV4-3 to TRBJ2-2; 8 positions agree with TRBD2. The germline V gene encodes CDR1 LGHNA and CDR2 YSLEER. This CDR3 has 15 residues. Trimming cost V 3 bases and J 6 bases; bases outside gene matches: 6. Here the CDR3 reads CASSHRSGGPGELFF. The CDR3 DNA follows: TGCGCCAGCAGCCACAGAAGCGGGGGTCCCGGGGAGCTGTTTTTT.